The 25 T cell receptor beta chains below all came from one sample that was sequenced in a study of T cell responses to AZD1222 COVID-19 vaccine (dated by TCRdb to the early 2020s). This specimen's time point label, per the study, means: baseline before first vaccination. Libraries were prepared through the immunoSEQ multiplex PCR assay. TCRdb re-hosts the immuneACCESS table, in-frame sequences only. Its copies lack some clones; in the studies checked, an unresolved V gene accounts for under half of them, and the cause for the rest is not known. The sample table records 100,000 to 150,000 clones; 88% of these occur just once. About 4.2% of the sample goes to the ten largest clones. This specimen consisted of peripheral blood, obtained on day 0 of AZD1222 vaccination. Every receptor here comes from an adult in good health.

The J gene is TRBJ2-3, the V gene TRBV28, with D hard to call. V was pared by 6 bases and J by 3 bases, with 25 bases between. This CDR3 contains 18 residues. Germline V gene sequence: CDR1 MDHEN, CDR2 SYDVKM. CDR3 in DNA: TGTGCCAGCAGACGCCCGCTAAGGCTGAGGAGAGATACAGATACGCAGTATTTT. This sequence encodes CASRRPLRLRRDTDTQYF.

The chain employs TRBV19 and TRBJ2-2; D ambiguous. Trimming cost V 6 bases and J 6 bases, with 5 bases left between them. This CDR3 has 11 amino acids. Germline CDR1 is LNHDA and CDR2 is SQIVND (reference sequence). CDR3 in amino acids: CASRNAGELFF. DNA for the CDR3: TGTGCCAGTAGGAATGCCGGGGAGCTGTTTTTT.

This clone was seen a handful of times. The chain has TRBV18 and TRBJ1-2, with 7 nucleotides matching TRBD1. Germline loops: CDR1 KGHSH, CDR2 LQKENI. The CDR3 length is 16 residues. Unmatched junction bases numbered 10, after V lost 2 bases and J lost 4 bases. The CDR3 nucleotides read TGTGCCAGCTCACCAGCCGGACAGGTCTTAGGCTATGGCTACACCTTC. It yields the protein CASSPAGQVLGYGYTF.

This clone has a single count. V usage is TRBV6-5 and J usage is TRBJ1-4, with 8 bases aligning to TRBD1. The CDR3 spans 14 residues. Losses at the gene ends were 5 bases for V and 7 bases for J; bases not matched to a gene: 6. Per the germline V gene, CDR1 is MNHEY and CDR2 is SVGAGI. DNA for the CDR3: TGTGCCAGCAGTCCAAACAGGGGGAGTGAAAAACTGTTTTTT. It is translated as CASSPNRGSEKLFF.

CDR3 nucleotide sequence: TGCGCCACCCTGCTGTGGAAGACGTCTAGCGGGTGGCAACCCCACAATGAGCAGTTCTTC. It is translated as CATLLWKTSSGWQPHNEQFF. The chain combines TRBV10-2 with TRBJ2-1; 8 bases are shared with TRBD2. The trim removed 10 bases at V and 5 bases at J, leaving 28 bases unmatched. Germline-derived CDR1 and CDR2 are WSHSY and SAAADI. There are 20 residues in the CDR3.

V gene TRBV9 combines with J gene TRBJ1-5; no definite D call. CDR1 is SGDLS, CDR2 YYNGEE, per germline. V was shortened by 0 bases and J by 3 bases, with 13 bases between the two germline ends. CDR3 length equals 16 residues. The CDR3 sequence: CASSVGAGDSNQPQHF. The CDR3 DNA reads as TGTGCCAGCAGCGTAGGGGCAGGAGACTCCAATCAGCCCCAGCATTTT.

The J gene is TRBJ2-2, the V gene TRBV6-5, with D possibly TRBD2 on 5 matching bases. V was pared by 7 bases and J by 4 bases, with 10 bases between. This CDR3 contains 13 residues. The V gene's germline CDR1 is MNHEY and CDR2 SVGAGI. CDR3 nucleotide sequence: TGTGCCAGCATCCCGCGGGCCACCGGGGAGCTGTTTTTT. Its translation is CASIPRATGELFF.

The chain joins TRBV19 to TRBJ1-1; 7 bases align to TRBD1. J was trimmed by 3 bases and V by 6 bases; bases with no gene match: 10. The CDR3 contains 15 residues. Germline V gene lookup returns CDR1 LNHDA and CDR2 SQIVND (reference sequence). The CDR3 nucleotides are TGTGCCAGTAGCTCTGAGGGGGCGGGTGACACTGAAGCTTTCTTT. Protein sequence: CASSSEGAGDTEAFF.

The chain employs TRBV27 and TRBJ1-2; possible D gene TRBD1, 5 bases. In germline, CDR1 is MNHEY, CDR2 SMNVEV (reference sequence). Deletions cut 9 bases from V and 4 bases from J, with 24 bases between. CDR3 size: 16 residues. CDR3 sequence: CASRRMQGSDTYGYTF. The CDR3 DNA sequence: TGTGCCAGTCGTCGGATGCAGGGCTCAGACACCTATGGCTACACCTTC.

The rearrangement links TRBV30 to TRBJ1-1, with D uncertain. The V and J ends lost 0 bases and 10 bases respectively, with 9 bases between them. This CDR3 region has 11 residues. CDR1 and CDR2 (germline): GTSNPN, SVGIG (reference sequence). The CDR3 DNA reads as TGTGCCTGGAGTGTAGTGTCAGGAGCTTTCTTT. Protein: CAWSVVSGAFF.

Only one count was recorded for this clone. V is TRBV6-2 or TRBV6-3 and J is TRBJ1-2; D uncertain. Deletions cut 6 bases from V and 4 bases from J, with 12 bases between. Germline V gives CDR1 MNHEY, CDR2 SVGEGT. The CDR3 is 13 residues long. The DNA for the CDR3 is TGTGCCAGCAGCCCCGGATCGGCCTATGGCTACACCTTC. Protein product: CASSPGSAYGYTF.

J is TRBJ1-6 and V is TRBV4-3; D gene ambiguous. V gave up 0 bases and J gave up 6 bases, with 9 bases separating them. The CDR3 runs to 15 residues. From germline, CDR1 is LGHNA and CDR2 YSLEER. CDR3 bases: TGCGCCAGCAGCCAAGAGGCGACAAGTAATTCACCCCTCCACTTT. Translated: CASSQEATSNSPLHF.

V gene TRBV4-3 combines with J gene TRBJ2-2; 8 positions agree with TRBD1. This CDR3 spans 16 amino acids. Germline CDR1 reads LGHNA; CDR2 reads YSLEER. J gave up 2 bases and V 4 bases, and 6 bases lay outside the gene matches. CDR3 loop: CASSPGGRANTGELFF. The CDR3 bases are TGCGCCAGCAGCCCAGGGGGCCGGGCTAACACCGGGGAGCTGTTTTTT.

This chain joins TRBV15 and TRBJ1-5; tentatively, D is TRBD1 (5 bases). This CDR3 is 17 amino acids long. V gave up 0 bases and J gave up 1 base, with 13 bases separating them. From germline, CDR1 is LNHNV and CDR2 YYDKDF (reference sequence). The CDR3 bases are TGTGCCACCAGCAGAGATGTCCCCCGACAGAGCAATCAGCCCCAGCATTTT. This translates into CATSRDVPRQSNQPQHF.

The chain recombines TRBV29-1 with TRBJ2-1, with TRBD2 identical over 10 bases. The CDR3 covers 15 residues. The V and J ends lost 3 bases and 0 bases, in that order; junction bases with no gene match: 2. Per the germline V gene, CDR1 is SQVTM and CDR2 is ANQGSEA. CDR3 coding DNA: TGCAGCGTTGAGGCTAGCGGGAGCTCCTACAATGAGCAGTTCTTC. The encoded protein is CSVEASGSSYNEQFF.

This clone was seen a single time. The rearrangement joins TRBV24-1 to TRBJ2-7, with 9 bases that match TRBD1. The CDR3 contains 14 residues. CDR1 is KGHDR, CDR2 SFDVKD, per germline. V trimming: 3 bases; J trimming: 6 bases; junction bases outside the gene matches: 5. The CDR3 sequence is CATSDPGQGGEQYF. As DNA, the CDR3 is TGTGCCACCAGTGATCCGGGACAGGGAGGCGAGCAGTACTTC.

The chain employs TRBV3-1 (or the pseudogene TRBV3-2) and TRBJ1-1, with TRBD1 identical over 7 bases. This CDR3 has 14 amino acids. Looked up from germline, CDR1 is LGHDT and CDR2 is YNNKEL (reference sequence). Unmatched junction bases numbered 6, after V lost 4 bases and J lost 4 bases. This CDR3 reads CASSPLQGGTEAFF. Written as DNA, the CDR3 is TGTGCCAGCAGCCCTTTGCAGGGGGGCACTGAAGCTTTCTTT.

The V gene is TRBV10-2, the J gene TRBJ1-2; no reliable D call. Germline CDR1 and CDR2: WSHSY and SAAADI. The ends were cut back, 5 bases at V and 6 bases at J, with 7 bases in the middle. This CDR3 region has 11 residues. The DNA for the CDR3 is TGCGCCAGCAGTTCGAGCAATGGCTACACCTTC. It encodes CASSSSNGYTF.

This rearrangement joins TRBV2 to TRBJ1-6, with TRBD1 matching 7 bases. V dropped 9 bases and J dropped 7; count of bases not matched to a gene: 3. The CDR3 sequence is 12 residues long. Germline V gene lookup returns CDR1 SNHLY and CDR2 FYNNEI. The CDR3: CARGTENSPLHF. Here the CDR3 DNA reads TGTGCCAGAGGGACAGAGAATTCACCCCTCCACTTT.

The chain joins TRBV7-9 to TRBJ1-1, with unresolved D. V lost 5 bases, J lost 2 bases, and 6 bases lay in between. CDR1 is SEHNR and CDR2 is FQNEAQ in the germline V gene (reference sequence). The CDR3 is 12 amino acids. The CDR3 protein is CASSRSNTEAFF. CDR3 coding DNA: TGTGCCAGCAGCAGGAGCAACACTGAAGCTTTCTTT.

The chain recombines TRBV29-1 with TRBJ1-5; D is possibly TRBD1 (5 bases). Between the trimmed V and J ends, which lost 4 bases and 0 bases, there was a span of 7 bases. The CDR3 loop spans 13 amino acids. Germline CDR1 and CDR2: SQVTM and ANQGSEA. CDR3 in DNA: TGCAGCGTTGGGGGGAATAGCAATCAGCCCCAGCATTTT. It yields the protein CSVGGNSNQPQHF.

This chain links TRBV30 with TRBJ2-3; TRBD2 matches 11 bases. V dropped 0 bases and J dropped 0; count of bases not matched to a gene: 8. This CDR3 contains 18 residues. Germline CDR1 reads GTSNPN; CDR2 reads SVGIG (reference sequence). The CDR3 loop reads CAWSVELAGDGSTDTQYF. CDR3 bases: TGTGCCTGGAGTGTAGAACTAGCGGGAGATGGGAGCACAGATACGCAGTATTTT.

V and J are TRBV7-2 and TRBJ2-4; 11 positions agree with TRBD1. CDR1 SGHTA and CDR2 FQGNSA come from the germline V gene. V shed 1 base and J 7 bases; nucleotides not matched to a gene: 3. The CDR3 sequence is 15 residues long. CDR3 DNA sequence: TGTGCCAGCAGCTTAGTTGGGACAGGGGGGAACATTCAGTACTTC. Translated, it gives CASSLVGTGGNIQYF.

The chain uses TRBV4-1 and TRBJ1-4; D is perhaps TRBD1 (6 bases). The CDR3 totals 14 residues. CDR1 and CDR2 from the germline V gene are MGHRA and YSYEKL. V lost 0 bases and J lost 8, with 10 bases in between. CDR3 loop: CASSQEGGTEKLFF. The CDR3 nucleotides read TGCGCCAGCAGCCAAGAGGGTGGGACAGAAAAACTGTTTTTT.

J is TRBJ1-5 and V is TRBV10-3, with D perhaps TRBD1 (6 bases). The V end lost 1 base, the J end lost 3 bases, and 7 bases lay between the germline ends. Germline assignment: CDR1 ENHRY and CDR2 SYGVKD. CDR3 length: 14 residues. The CDR3 nucleotides read TGTGCCATCAGTGAGTACAGGGACAATCAGCCCCAGCATTTT. Protein: CAISEYRDNQPQHF.